Listed below are T cell receptor beta chains from one sample, sequenced in a study of T cells expressing NK-cell markers. Reanalyzing the 5' RACE reads, TCRdb keeps one entry per CDR3 protein, without DNA. The sample holds roughly 180,000 distinct CDR3 sequences. Sequenced material: blood T cells: a sorted CD56 or NKG2C T cell subset, CD4+ or CD8+ T cells, or bulk PBMC T cells (not recorded which). The source is a woman aged 18-69 years in good health. Each CDR3 is given with its conserved first and last residue. Fields, in order: J gene, V gene, CDR3 protein.

TRBJ2-3,TRBV27,CASSLSLTGDTQYF
TRBJ1-1,TRBV5-1,CASSSDPSRRYTEAFF
TRBJ2-3,TRBV20-1,CSATSGGAIDTQYF
TRBJ2-7,TRBV12-3/TRBV12-4,CASSALYEQYF
TRBJ1-5,TRBV12-3/TRBV12-4,CASNTGYRYQPQHF
TRBJ2-5,TRBV5-1,CASSIPTGTVQETQYF
TRBJ2-2,TRBV28,CASSKEPPGPGELFF
TRBJ1-1,TRBV18,CASSFGGVTEAFF
TRBJ2-5,TRBV9,CASSAGTNSGSRETQYF
TRBJ2-1,TRBV11-2,CASSLRGQRNNEQFF
TRBJ1-6,TRBV25-1,CASSENSFNSPLHF
TRBJ2-7,TRBV2,CASRQGVSYEQYF
TRBJ1-2,TRBV6-1,CASSSRTSSGYGYTF
TRBJ2-7,TRBV5-1,CASSPGGTGKISYEQYF
TRBJ2-7,TRBV27,CASRRKDRPNEQYF
TRBJ1-4,TRBV5-1,CASSLEGGREKLFF
TRBJ1-1,TRBV7-9,CASSTPGTVNTEAFF
TRBJ2-1,TRBV11-3,CASSKLAGGHNEQFF
TRBJ2-7,TRBV4-1,CASSQVWRTGRSYEQYF
TRBJ2-3,TRBV29-1,CSVDVRGRVTDTEYF
TRBJ2-5,TRBV5-1,CASSTGQGQETQYF
TRBJ2-7,TRBV20-1,CSASGLAGFSYEQYF
TRBJ2-1,TRBV19,CASMNAHEQFF
TRBJ1-3,TRBV5-1,CASRRDGQPGNTIYF
TRBJ2-2,TRBV20-1,CSASGGRIYTGELFF
TRBJ1-5,TRBV20-1,CSALRTVGNQPQHF
TRBJ1-5,TRBV30,CAWSVGNNQPQHF
TRBJ1-5,TRBV21-1,CASSKEAGLNQPQHF